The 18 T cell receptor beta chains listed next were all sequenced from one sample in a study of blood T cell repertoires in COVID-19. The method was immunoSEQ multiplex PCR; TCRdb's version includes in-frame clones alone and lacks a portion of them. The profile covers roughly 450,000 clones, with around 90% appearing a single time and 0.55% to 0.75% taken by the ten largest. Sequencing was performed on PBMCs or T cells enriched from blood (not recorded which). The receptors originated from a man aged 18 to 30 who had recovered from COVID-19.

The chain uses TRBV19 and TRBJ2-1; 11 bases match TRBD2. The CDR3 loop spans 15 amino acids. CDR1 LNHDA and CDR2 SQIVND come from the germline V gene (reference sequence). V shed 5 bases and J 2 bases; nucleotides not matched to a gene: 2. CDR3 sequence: CASSLGLAAYNEQFF. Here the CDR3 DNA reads TGTGCCAGTAGTTTGGGACTAGCGGCCTACAATGAGCAGTTCTTC.

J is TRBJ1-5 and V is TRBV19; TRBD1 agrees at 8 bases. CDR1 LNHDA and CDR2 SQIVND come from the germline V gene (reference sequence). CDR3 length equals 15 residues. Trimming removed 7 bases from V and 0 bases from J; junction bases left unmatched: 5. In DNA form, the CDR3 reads TGTGCCAGTACTTGGACAGGGTATAGCAATCAGCCCCAGCATTTT. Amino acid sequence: CASTWTGYSNQPQHF.

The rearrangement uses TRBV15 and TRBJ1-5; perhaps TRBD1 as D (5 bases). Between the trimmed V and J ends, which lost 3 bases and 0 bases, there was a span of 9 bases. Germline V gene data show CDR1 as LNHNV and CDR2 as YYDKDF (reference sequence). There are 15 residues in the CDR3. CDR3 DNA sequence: TGTGCCACCAGCAGGGACATTAATAGCAATCAGCCCCAGCATTTT. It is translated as CATSRDINSNQPQHF.

The DNA of the CDR3 is TGTGCCAGCAGCGGACTAGCGGGGCCCCAAGAGACCCAGTACTTC. Translating gives CASSGLAGPQETQYF. The V call is TRBV9, the J call TRBJ2-5; 11 bases agree with TRBD2. Germline values: CDR1 SGDLS, CDR2 YYNGEE. V trimming: 3 bases; J trimming: 1 base; junction bases outside the gene matches: 2. The CDR3 runs to 15 residues.

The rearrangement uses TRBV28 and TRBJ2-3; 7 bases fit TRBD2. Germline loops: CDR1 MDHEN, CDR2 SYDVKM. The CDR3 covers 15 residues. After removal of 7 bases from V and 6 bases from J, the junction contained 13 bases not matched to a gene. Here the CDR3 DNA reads TGTGCCAGCATTGCGAAGCGGGGATCCGCGGATACGCAGTATTTT. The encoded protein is CASIAKRGSADTQYF.

The CDR3 sequence is CASSLASPERLTRNTIYF. The DNA of the CDR3 is TGTGCCAGCAGCTTAGCCTCACCCGAAAGACTAACCCGAAACACCATATATTTT. This chain connects TRBV7-9 to TRBJ1-3; no firm D call. Trimming stripped 0 bases from V and 5 bases from J, with 20 bases between. Germline CDR1 reads SEHNR; CDR2 reads FQNEAQ (reference sequence). The CDR3 runs to 18 residues. Full variable domain (remainder filled in from reference TRBV7-9 and TRBJ1-3): DTGVSQNPRHKITKRGQNVTFRCDPISEHNRLYWYRQTLGQGPEFLTYFQNEAQLEKSRLLSDRFSAERPKGSFSTLEIQRTEQGDSAMYLCASSLASPERLTRNTIYFGEGSWLTVV.

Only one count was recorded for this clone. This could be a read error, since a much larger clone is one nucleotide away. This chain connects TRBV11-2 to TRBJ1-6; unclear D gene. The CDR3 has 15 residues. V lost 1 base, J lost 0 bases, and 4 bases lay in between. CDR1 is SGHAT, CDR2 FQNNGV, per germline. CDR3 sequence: CASSLGSSYNSPLHF. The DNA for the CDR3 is TGTGCCAGCAGCTTAGGGAGCTCCTATAATTCACCCCTCCACTTT.

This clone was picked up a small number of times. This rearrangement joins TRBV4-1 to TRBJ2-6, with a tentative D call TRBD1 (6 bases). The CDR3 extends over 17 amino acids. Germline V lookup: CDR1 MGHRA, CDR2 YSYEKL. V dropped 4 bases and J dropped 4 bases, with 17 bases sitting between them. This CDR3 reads CASSLGHVALGANVLTF. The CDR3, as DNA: TGCGCCAGCAGCCTGGGACATGTCGCTCTGGGGGCCAACGTCCTGACTTTC.

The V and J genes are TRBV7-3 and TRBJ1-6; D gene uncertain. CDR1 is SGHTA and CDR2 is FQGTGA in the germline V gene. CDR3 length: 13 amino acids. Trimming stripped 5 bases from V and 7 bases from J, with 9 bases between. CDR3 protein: CASSEVPNSPLHF. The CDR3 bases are TGTGCCAGCAGCGAGGTACCCAATTCACCCCTCCACTTT. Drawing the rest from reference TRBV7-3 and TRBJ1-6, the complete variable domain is GAGVSQTPSNKVTEKGKYVELRCDPISGHTALYWYRQSLGQGPEFLIYFQGTGAADDSGLPNDRFFAVRPEGSVSTLKIQRTERGDSAVYLCASSEVPNSPLHFGNGTRLTVT.

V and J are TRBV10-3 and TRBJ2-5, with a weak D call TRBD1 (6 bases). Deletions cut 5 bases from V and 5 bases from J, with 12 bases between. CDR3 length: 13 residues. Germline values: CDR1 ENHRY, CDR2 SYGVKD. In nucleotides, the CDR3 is TGTGCCATCAGTCTACAGGGTGGCGAGACCCAGTACTTC. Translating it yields CAISLQGGETQYF.

CDR3 protein: CASSRQGPYNSPLHF. The CDR3 DNA sequence: TGTGCCAGCAGTCGACAGGGCCCCTATAATTCACCCCTCCACTTT. V and J are TRBV6-5 and TRBJ1-6, with TRBD1 matching over 7 bases. Germline CDR1 is MNHEY and CDR2 is SVGAGI. The CDR3 spans 15 residues. The J segment lost 2 bases and the V segment lost 5 bases, leaving 3 bases of the junction unmatched.

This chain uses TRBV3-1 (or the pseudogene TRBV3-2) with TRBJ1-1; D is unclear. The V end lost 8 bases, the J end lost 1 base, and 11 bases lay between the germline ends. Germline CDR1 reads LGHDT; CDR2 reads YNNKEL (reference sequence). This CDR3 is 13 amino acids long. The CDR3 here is CASRQRRNTEAFF. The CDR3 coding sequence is TGTGCCAGCCGTCAAAGGAGGAACACTGAAGCTTTCTTT.

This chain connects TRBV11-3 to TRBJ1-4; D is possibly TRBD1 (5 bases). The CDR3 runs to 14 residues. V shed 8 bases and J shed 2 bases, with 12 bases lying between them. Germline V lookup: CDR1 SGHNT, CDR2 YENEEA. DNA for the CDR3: TGTGCCAGCCGATTCGGGGGGACTAATGAAAAACTGTTTTTT. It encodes CASRFGGTNEKLFF.

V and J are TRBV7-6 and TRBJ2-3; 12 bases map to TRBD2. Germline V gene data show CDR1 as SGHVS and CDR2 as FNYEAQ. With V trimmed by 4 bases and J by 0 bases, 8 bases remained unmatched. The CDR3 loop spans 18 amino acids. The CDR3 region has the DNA TGTGCCAGCAGCTCCCCACTACTAGCGGGAGGTAGCACAGATACGCAGTATTTT. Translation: CASSSPLLAGGSTDTQYF.

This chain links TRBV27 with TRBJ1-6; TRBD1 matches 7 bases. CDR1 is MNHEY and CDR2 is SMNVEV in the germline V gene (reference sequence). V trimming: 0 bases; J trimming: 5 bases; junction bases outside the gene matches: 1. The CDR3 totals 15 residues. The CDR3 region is CASSLSGQNNSPLHF. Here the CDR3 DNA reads TGTGCCAGCAGTTTATCGGGACAGAATAATTCACCCCTCCACTTT.

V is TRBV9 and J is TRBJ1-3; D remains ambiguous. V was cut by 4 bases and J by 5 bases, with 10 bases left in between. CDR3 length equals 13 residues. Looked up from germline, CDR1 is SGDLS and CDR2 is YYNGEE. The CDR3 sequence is CASSTTLRNTIYF. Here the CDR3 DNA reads TGTGCCAGCAGCACAACCTTACGAAACACCATATATTTT.

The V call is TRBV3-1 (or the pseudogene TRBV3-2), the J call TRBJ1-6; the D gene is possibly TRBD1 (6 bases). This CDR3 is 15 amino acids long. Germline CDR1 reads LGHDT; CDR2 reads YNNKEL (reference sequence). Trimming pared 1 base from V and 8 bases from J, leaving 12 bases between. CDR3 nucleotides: TGTGCCAGCAGCCAAGGTACAGGGATATATTCACCCCTCCACTTT. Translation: CASSQGTGIYSPLHF.

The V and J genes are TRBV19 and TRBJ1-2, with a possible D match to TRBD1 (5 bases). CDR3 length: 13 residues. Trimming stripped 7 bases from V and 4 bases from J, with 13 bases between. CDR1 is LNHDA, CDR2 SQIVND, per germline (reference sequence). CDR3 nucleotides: TGTGCCAGTATGGGGGAGGCGATCTATGGCTACACCTTC. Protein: CASMGEAIYGYTF.